These 22 T cell receptor beta chains were sequenced from one sample in a study of blood T cell repertoires in COVID-19. Method: immunoSEQ multiplex PCR; TCRdb's copy keeps in-frame clones and lacks some. This sample yields some 66,000 clones, of which 85% to 90% are seen a single time; less than 1.5% belongs to the top ten. The sample comprised peripheral blood. These TCRs come from an older woman with acute or convalescent COVID-19.

V gene TRBV6-2 or TRBV6-3 combines with J gene TRBJ1-4; 9 bases match TRBD1. Germline-derived CDR1 and CDR2 are MNHEY and SVGEGT. This CDR3 has 14 amino acids. J was trimmed by 8 bases and V by 3 bases; bases with no gene match: 4. CDR3 in DNA: TGTGCCAGCAGTTATTGGGGACAGGGCGAAAAACTGTTTTTT. Its translation: CASSYWGQGEKLFF.

This clone was found once. The chain is built from TRBV28 and TRBJ2-3, with 16 bases that match TRBD2. Trimming removed 4 bases from V and 3 bases from J; junction bases left unmatched: 7. This CDR3 comprises 18 residues. Looked up from germline, CDR1 is MDHEN and CDR2 is SYDVKM. CDR3 sequence: CASSSTGLAGGKTDTQYF. CDR3 in DNA: TGTGCCAGCAGTTCTACGGGACTAGCGGGGGGGAAAACAGATACGCAGTATTTT.

The rearrangement links TRBV29-1 to TRBJ2-5; perhaps TRBD1 as D (5 bases). The germline V gene encodes CDR1 SQVTM and CDR2 ANQGSEA. Trimming pared 7 bases from V and 2 bases from J, leaving 20 bases between. The CDR3 is 15 amino acids. Here the CDR3 DNA reads TGCAGCGCCGTCGGGTCGAGACAGATTCAAGAGACCCAGTACTTC. Its translation: CSAVGSRQIQETQYF.

The chain couples TRBV6-6 to TRBJ1-5; tentative D call: TRBD1 (5 bases). Germline CDR1 and CDR2: MNHNY and SVGAGI (reference sequence). The CDR3 contains 14 residues. V lost 6 bases, J lost 0 bases, and 9 bases lay in between. The CDR3 region is CASRGGNSNQPQHF. The CDR3 nucleotides read TGTGCCAGCAGGGGGGGGAATAGCAATCAGCCCCAGCATTTT.

V is TRBV5-1 and J is TRBJ1-2; the D gene is possibly TRBD1 (5 bases). Germline loops: CDR1 SGHRS, CDR2 YFSETQ. The CDR3 contains 13 residues. Trimming removed 5 bases from V and 4 bases from J, with 12 bases in between. The CDR3 is CASRLQGVYGYTF. In DNA form, the CDR3 reads TGCGCCAGCAGGCTTCAGGGCGTCTATGGCTACACCTTC.

The gene calls are TRBV29-1 and TRBJ1-2, with 7 bases lining up with TRBD1. This CDR3 contains 12 residues. Germline trimming cut 5 bases from V and 6 bases from J; bases unmatched to any gene: 6. Germline assignment: CDR1 SQVTM and CDR2 ANQGSEA. CDR3 protein: CSVLTGTHGYTF. The CDR3 region has the DNA TGCAGCGTTCTGACAGGGACCCATGGCTACACCTTC.

The rearrangement links TRBV7-9 to TRBJ1-4, with 9 bases lining up with TRBD1. The CDR3 has 16 residues. V was clipped by 3 bases and J by 5 bases; unmatched bases: 7. Per the germline V gene, CDR1 is SEHNR and CDR2 is FQNEAQ (reference sequence). The CDR3: CASSLEGTGPNEKLFF. The CDR3 nucleotides read TGTGCCAGCAGCTTGGAGGGGACAGGGCCAAATGAAAAACTGTTTTTT.

This rearrangement joins TRBV10-3 to TRBJ1-4; TRBD1 agrees at 7 bases. The V segment lost 6 bases and the J segment 0 bases; nucleotides outside the gene matches: 7. This CDR3 region has 16 residues. CDR1 is ENHRY, CDR2 SYGVKD, per germline. CDR3 nucleotide sequence: TGTGCCATCAGGGGGGACAGCCCTGCAACTAATGAAAAACTGTTTTTT. It translates to CAIRGDSPATNEKLFF.

This chain connects TRBV9 to TRBJ1-6, with D possibly being TRBD1 (5 bases). Germline CDR1 SGDLS, CDR2 YYNGEE. V lost 0 bases to trimming and J lost 7 bases, with 11 bases between them. The CDR3 has 15 residues. CDR3 in DNA: TGTGCCAGCAGCGTAGCTACCGGGGGGAATTCACCCCTCCACTTT. Protein: CASSVATGGNSPLHF. Combining the CDR3 with reference TRBV9 and TRBJ1-6 gives the whole variable domain DSGVTQTPKHLITATGQRVTLRCSPRSGDLSVYWYQQSLDQGLQFLIQYYNGEERAKGNILERFSAQQFPDLHSELNLSSLELGDSALYFCASSVATGGNSPLHFGNGTRLTVT.

This chain links TRBV11-2 with TRBJ2-5, with 7 bases lining up with TRBD2. The trim removed 1 base at V and 5 bases at J, leaving 4 bases unmatched. CDR3 length: 14 amino acids. The germline CDR1 and CDR2 sequences are SGHAT and FQNNGV. CDR3 region: CASSLGGGGETQYF. CDR3 nucleotide sequence: TGTGCCAGCAGCTTAGGCGGGGGAGGTGAGACCCAGTACTTC.

This rearrangement joins TRBV18 to TRBJ1-1, with D possibly matching TRBD1 (5 bases). Trimming removed 5 bases at V and 5 bases at J, with 21 bases between. Germline lookup yields CDR1 KGHSH and CDR2 LQKENI. The CDR3 runs 16 residues. CDR3 sequence reads: CASSAIPLRVWTEAFF. In DNA form, the CDR3 reads TGTGCCAGCTCAGCAATCCCCCTCAGGGTCTGGACTGAAGCTTTCTTT. The variable domain in full, completed from reference TRBV18 and TRBJ1-1, reads NAGVMQNPRHLVRRRGQEARLRCSPMKGHSHVYWYRQLPEEGLKFMVYLQKENIIDESGMPKERFSAEFPKEGPSILRIQQVVRGDSAAYFCASSAIPLRVWTEAFFGQGTRLTVV.

The rearrangement links TRBV11-2 to TRBJ2-6; the D gene is possibly TRBD1 (5 bases). CDR1 is SGHAT, CDR2 FQNNGV, per germline. Trimming removed 5 bases from V and 2 bases from J, with 7 bases in between. This CDR3 contains 14 residues. The CDR3 loop is CASSPRAGANVLTF. CDR3 coding DNA: TGTGCCAGCAGCCCCAGGGCTGGGGCCAACGTCCTGACTTTC.

The V gene is TRBV5-1, the J gene TRBJ1-2, with D unresolved. The germline gives CDR1 SGHRS, CDR2 YFSETQ. The CDR3 consists of 13 residues. V was cut by 2 bases and J by 4 bases, with 9 bases left in between. In DNA form, the CDR3 reads TGCGCCAGCAGCTTTAGTCAAAGCTATGGCTACACCTTC. Its protein is CASSFSQSYGYTF.

The chain combines TRBV4-3 with TRBJ1-2; the D is unclear. CDR1 LGHNA and CDR2 YSLEER come from the germline V gene. Trimming cost V 1 base and J 0 bases, with 12 bases left between them. This CDR3 is built from 16 residues. The DNA of the CDR3 is TGCGCCAGCAGCCAAGGCGAGGGATTGCCTAACTATGGCTACACCTTC. Amino acids: CASSQGEGLPNYGYTF.

This clone was detected a few times. The V call is TRBV19, the J call TRBJ2-3; D perhaps matches TRBD2 (5 bases). The germline gives CDR1 LNHDA, CDR2 SQIVND (reference sequence). CDR3 length: 13 residues. Trimming removed 3 bases at V and 8 bases at J, with 12 bases between. CDR3 in DNA: TGTGCCAGTAGTATTCAACATGAGGGTACGCAGTATTTT. Its translation: CASSIQHEGTQYF.

The chain combines TRBV5-6 with TRBJ1-5; D perhaps matches TRBD1 (6 bases). V was cut by 3 bases and J by 7 bases, with 20 bases left in between. The germline gives CDR1 SGHDT, CDR2 YYEEEE. The CDR3 length is 16 residues. The DNA of the CDR3 is TGTGCCAGCAGCTATTACTCCGGGACAAGTGAACAGCCCCAGCATTTT. Amino acids: CASSYYSGTSEQPQHF.

The count of this clone is one. Here the CDR3 DNA reads TGTGCCAGCAGTTTAATCAGGGGAGATGGCTACACCTTC. It encodes CASSLIRGDGYTF. The chain employs TRBV28 and TRBJ1-2; D may be TRBD1 (6 bases). The CDR3 is 13 amino acids. V was trimmed by 2 bases and J by 6 bases, leaving 10 bases between them. Germline V gene lookup returns CDR1 MDHEN and CDR2 SYDVKM.

V is TRBV5-6 and J is TRBJ2-2; 13 bases are a match to TRBD2. The germline gives CDR1 SGHDT, CDR2 YYEEEE. This CDR3 contains 16 residues. V lost 4 bases and J lost 2; bases outside the gene matches: 2. This CDR3 is CASSMGLAGNTGELFF. The CDR3 bases are TGTGCCAGCAGCATGGGACTAGCGGGAAACACCGGGGAGCTGTTTTTT.

The chain couples TRBV6-2 or TRBV6-3 to TRBJ1-5, with D hard to call. V dropped 0 bases and J dropped 4 bases, with 4 bases sitting between them. The CDR3 extends over 13 amino acids. CDR1 is MNHEY and CDR2 is SVGEGT in the germline V gene. The CDR3 loop is CASSYSHNQPQHF. CDR3 DNA: TGTGCCAGCAGTTACTCTCATAATCAGCCCCAGCATTTT.

The chain combines TRBV6-1 with TRBJ1-6, with D maybe TRBD1 (6 bases). Germline V lookup: CDR1 MNHNS, CDR2 SASEGT. This CDR3 is 15 amino acids long. V gave up 2 bases and J gave up 10 bases, with 15 bases separating them. CDR3 sequence reads: CASSEWAGAGSPLHF. For the CDR3, the DNA is TGTGCCAGCAGTGAATGGGCAGGGGCTGGGTCACCCCTCCACTTT.

This chain connects TRBV7-8 to TRBJ2-7; 7 bases are a match to TRBD1. This CDR3 comprises 15 residues. The V gene's germline CDR1 is SGHVS and CDR2 FQNEAQ. The V and J ends lost 5 bases and 5 bases, in that order; junction bases with no gene match: 12. As DNA, the CDR3 is TGTGCCAGCAGCCCACCTCTACAGGGGTGGGACGAGCAGTACGTC. Translating gives CASSPPLQGWDEQYV.

The table lists this clone with a few counts. Here the CDR3 DNA reads TGTGCCAGCAAAGGTCAGGCCAAAAACACTGAAGCTTTCTTT. Its translation: CASKGQAKNTEAFF. The V and J genes are TRBV6-4 and TRBJ1-1; D is ambiguous. This CDR3 is 14 amino acids long. Germline V gene data show CDR1 as MRHNA and CDR2 as SNTAGT. Trimming cost V 7 bases and J 2 bases, with 14 bases left between them.